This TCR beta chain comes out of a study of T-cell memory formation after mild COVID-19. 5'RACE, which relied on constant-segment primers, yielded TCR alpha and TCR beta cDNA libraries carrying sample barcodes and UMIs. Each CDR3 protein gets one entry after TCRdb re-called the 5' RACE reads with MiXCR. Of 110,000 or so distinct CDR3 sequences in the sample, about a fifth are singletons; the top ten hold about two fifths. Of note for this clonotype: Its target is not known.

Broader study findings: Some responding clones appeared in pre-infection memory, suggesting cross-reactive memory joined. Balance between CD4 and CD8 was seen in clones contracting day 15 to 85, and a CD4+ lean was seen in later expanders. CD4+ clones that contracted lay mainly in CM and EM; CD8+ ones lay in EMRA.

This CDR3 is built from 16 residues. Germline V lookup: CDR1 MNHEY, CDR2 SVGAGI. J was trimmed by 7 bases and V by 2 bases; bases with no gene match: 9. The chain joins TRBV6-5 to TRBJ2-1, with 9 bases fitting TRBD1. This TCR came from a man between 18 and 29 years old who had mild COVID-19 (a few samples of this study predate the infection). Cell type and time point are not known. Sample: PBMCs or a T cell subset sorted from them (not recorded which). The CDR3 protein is CASSYTGGRLSNEQFF. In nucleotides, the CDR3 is TGTGCCAGCAGTTACACAGGGGGCCGTTTATCGAATGAGCAGTTCTTC.